A single sample gave rise to the 25 T cell receptor beta chains below, sequenced in a study of blood T cell repertoires in COVID-19 (dated by TCRdb to between 2020 and 2021). Library preparation employed the immunoSEQ multiplex PCR assay. TCRdb re-hosts the immuneACCESS table, in-frame sequences only. Its copies lack some clones; in the studies checked, an unresolved V gene accounts for under half of them, and the cause for the rest is not known. This sample is represented by about 170,000 clones; around nine tenths of them were singletons. The ten biggest clones cover more than 2% of the sample. The sequenced sample was peripheral blood. All receptors come from a man aged 45-60 years who had recovered from COVID-19.

The chain carries TRBV5-1 and TRBJ1-2, with a weak D call TRBD1 (6 bases). The V gene lost 4 bases and the J gene lost 3 bases, with 19 bases spanning the gap. CDR1 and CDR2 from the germline V gene are SGHRS and YFSETQ. The CDR3 extends over 16 amino acids. CDR3 loop: CASSPSSAGVDYGYTF. The CDR3 DNA reads as TGCGCCAGCAGCCCTAGCTCGGCAGGGGTTGACTATGGCTACACCTTC.

The rearrangement joins TRBV6-5 to TRBJ1-6, with D possibly TRBD1 on 5 matching bases. This CDR3 has 14 amino acids. Germline values: CDR1 MNHEY, CDR2 SVGAGI. Trimming pared 2 bases from V and 7 bases from J, leaving 9 bases between. CDR3 in amino acids: CASSYADRNSPLHF. In DNA form, the CDR3 reads TGTGCCAGCAGTTACGCCGACAGAAATTCACCCCTCCACTTT.

This chain joins TRBV6-5 and TRBJ1-5, with unresolved D. The V and J ends lost 0 bases and 1 base respectively, with 10 bases between them. Germline assignment: CDR1 MNHEY and CDR2 SVGAGI. The CDR3 contains 16 residues. The CDR3 bases are TGTGCCAGCAGTTACTCGATCCCTAGGAGCAATCAGCCCCAGCATTTT. It translates to CASSYSIPRSNQPQHF.

V is TRBV11-2 and J is TRBJ2-1, with D unclear. V was shortened by 2 bases and J by 9 bases, with 11 bases between the two germline ends. Per germline, CDR1 SGHAT and CDR2 FQNNGV. The CDR3 loop spans 13 amino acids. In nucleotides, the CDR3 is TGTGCCAGCAGCTTACAGTTAGAGGTTGAGCAGTTCTTC. Protein sequence: CASSLQLEVEQFF.

The V and J genes are TRBV6-5 and TRBJ2-7; D uncertain. With 2 bases removed from V and 2 bases from J, the gap between germline ends came to 7 bases. This CDR3 comprises 13 residues. The germline V gene encodes CDR1 MNHEY and CDR2 SVGAGI. CDR3 region: CASSYAGAYEQYF. The CDR3, as DNA: TGTGCCAGCAGTTACGCCGGAGCCTACGAGCAGTACTTC.

This clone was picked up one time. The chain carries TRBV28 and TRBJ1-4; D call uncertain. The CDR3 has 11 residues. The V end lost 4 bases, the J end lost 11 bases, and 8 bases lay between the germline ends. The germline CDR1 and CDR2 sequences are MDHEN and SYDVKM. The CDR3 loop is CASSSHSKLFF. The CDR3 DNA is TGTGCCAGCAGTTCCCACAGTAAACTGTTTTTT.

The chain combines TRBV7-7 with TRBJ2-7; the D is unclear. Looked up from germline, CDR1 is SSHAT and CDR2 is FNYEAQ (reference sequence). V was pared by 1 base and J by 5 bases, with 9 bases between. The CDR3 length is 13 residues. The CDR3 loop reads CASSLGAGDEQYF. CDR3 in DNA: TGTGCCAGCAGCTTAGGTGCAGGCGACGAGCAGTACTTC.

The V call is TRBV3-1 (or the pseudogene TRBV3-2), the J call TRBJ2-7; 7 nucleotides line up with TRBD2. The trim removed 1 base at V and 3 bases at J, leaving 3 bases unmatched. The length of the CDR3 is 14 residues. CDR1 and CDR2 from the germline V gene are LGHDT and YNNKEL (reference sequence). CDR3 region: CASSQVAGVYEQYF. The CDR3 bases are TGTGCCAGCAGCCAAGTGGCGGGGGTCTACGAGCAGTACTTC.

This chain connects TRBV2 to TRBJ1-3; D gene unclear. Trimming removed 8 bases at V and 4 bases at J, with 9 bases between. In germline, CDR1 is SNHLY, CDR2 FYNNEI. The length of the CDR3 is 12 residues. The CDR3, as DNA: TGTGCCAGCGGACTGGGGGGAAACACCATATATTTT. Amino acids: CASGLGGNTIYF. Supplemented by reference TRBV2 and TRBJ1-3, the full variable domain reads EPEVTQTPSHQVTQMGQEVILRCVPISNHLYFYWYRQILGQKVEFLVSFYNNEISEKSEIFDDQFSVERPDGSNFTLKIRSTKLEDSAMYFCASGLGGNTIYFGEGSWLTVV.

This sequence joins TRBV7-9 and TRBJ1-5; 8 bases fit TRBD1. Germline assignment: CDR1 SEHNR and CDR2 FQNEAQ (reference sequence). The CDR3 contains 13 residues. Germline trimming cut 6 bases from V and 8 bases from J; bases unmatched to any gene: 6. The CDR3 nucleotides are TGTGCCAGCAGGCCGACAGGGGCCGAGCCCCAGCATTTT. It translates to CASRPTGAEPQHF.

CDR3 nucleotides: TGTGCCAGCAGCTTGAGGACTAGCGGGGCAGATACGCAGTATTTT. Amino acids: CASSLRTSGADTQYF. The chain uses TRBV5-4 and TRBJ2-3; 12 nucleotides agree with TRBD2. V gave up 1 base and J gave up 4 bases; unmatched junction bases: 1. This CDR3 has 15 residues. Looked up from germline, CDR1 is SGHNT and CDR2 is YYREEE (reference sequence).

This clone was observed once. The V and J genes are TRBV11-2 and TRBJ2-7, with 12 bases fitting TRBD1. V dropped 5 bases and J dropped 5; count of bases not matched to a gene: 10. Germline lookup yields CDR1 SGHAT and CDR2 FQNNGV. The CDR3 spans 16 residues. DNA of the CDR3: TGTGCCAGCAGCCGATTAACCGGGACAGGGGGCAACGAGCAGTACTTC. As protein: CASSRLTGTGGNEQYF.

This clone was seen more than once but under ten times. The V gene is TRBV9, the J gene TRBJ2-7, with 9 positions matching TRBD1. Per germline, CDR1 SGDLS and CDR2 YYNGEE. This CDR3 spans 15 amino acids. The junction had 7 bases not matched to a gene; V was cut back by 0 bases and J by 6 bases. The CDR3 sequence is CASSVEGTGNSEQYF. CDR3 bases: TGTGCCAGCAGCGTAGAAGGGACAGGGAATAGCGAGCAGTACTTC.

The chain carries TRBV5-4 and TRBJ1-2; 11 bases line up with TRBD1. From germline, CDR1 is SGHNT and CDR2 YYREEE (reference sequence). CDR3 length: 12 amino acids. With 9 bases clipped from V and 5 bases from J, the junction kept 3 bases outside the gene matches. CDR3 protein: CATGDRGYGYTF. The CDR3, as DNA: TGTGCCACTGGGGACAGGGGGTATGGCTACACCTTC.

The gene calls are TRBV6-6 and TRBJ1-2, with D possibly matching TRBD1 (6 bases). The CDR3 contains 15 residues. Germline V gene data show CDR1 as MNHNY and CDR2 as SVGAGI (reference sequence). V lost 0 bases and J 2 bases, leaving 10 bases between the germline ends. CDR3 region: CASSYSGTNNYGYTF. The CDR3 DNA reads as TGTGCCAGCAGTTACTCCGGGACAAACAACTATGGCTACACCTTC.

The chain combines TRBV27 with TRBJ1-2; 9 nucleotides align to TRBD1. The CDR3 has 18 residues. Losses at the gene ends were 3 bases for V and 4 bases for J; bases not matched to a gene: 15. Germline CDR1 MNHEY, CDR2 SMNVEV (reference sequence). The CDR3 here is CASSFQPGQGTGSYGYTF. As DNA, the CDR3 is TGTGCCAGCAGTTTTCAACCGGGACAGGGAACGGGGAGCTATGGCTACACCTTC.

The chain has TRBV2 and TRBJ2-1; 7 nucleotides line up with TRBD2. The CDR3 has 13 amino acids. The germline CDR1 and CDR2 sequences are SNHLY and FYNNEI. After removal of 5 bases from V and 7 bases from J, the junction contained 5 bases not matched to a gene. This CDR3 is CASSTTSWNEQFF. The CDR3 nucleotides read TGTGCCAGCAGTACGACTAGCTGGAATGAGCAGTTCTTC.

The genes are TRBV6-6 and TRBJ2-7, with 12 bases fitting TRBD2. J lost 4 bases, V lost 6 bases, and 7 bases had no gene match. The germline V gene has CDR1 MNHNY and CDR2 SVGAGI (reference sequence). This CDR3 has 15 residues. For the CDR3, the DNA is TGTGCCAGCAGACCCGGGACTAGCGGGTCGTACGAGCAGTACTTC. It yields the protein CASRPGTSGSYEQYF.

V usage is TRBV2 and J usage is TRBJ2-7; 9 bases are a match to TRBD1. J was trimmed by 2 bases and V by 6 bases; bases with no gene match: 5. The CDR3 consists of 14 residues. CDR1 and CDR2 (germline): SNHLY, FYNNEI. The CDR3 bases are TGTGCCAGCAGCTCCGGGACAGGGACCTACGAGCAGTACTTC. It encodes CASSSGTGTYEQYF.

This rearrangement joins TRBV5-6 to TRBJ1-5; TRBD1 is a possible D gene (5 bases). Trimming removed 0 bases from V and 1 base from J, with 11 bases in between. CDR1 SGHDT and CDR2 YYEEEE come from the germline V gene. The CDR3 sequence is 16 residues long. For the CDR3, the DNA is TGTGCCAGCAGCTTGGTCGGGGGATCAAGCAATCAGCCCCAGCATTTT. This gives the protein CASSLVGGSSNQPQHF.

The chain joins TRBV7-3 to TRBJ1-2, with D possibly matching TRBD1 (6 bases). V dropped 5 bases and J dropped 8 bases, with 18 bases sitting between them. Germline assignment: CDR1 SGHTA and CDR2 FQGTGA. There are 14 residues in the CDR3. CDR3 in DNA: TGTGCCAGCAGCCCGGCGGGTGGCAGGGGCGGCTACACCTTC. This translates into CASSPAGGRGGYTF.

The V and J genes are TRBV5-1 and TRBJ2-2, with 11 bases lining up with TRBD1. Trimming took 3 bases from V and 5 from J; bases not matched to a gene: 3. The CDR3 sequence is 15 residues long. The V gene's germline CDR1 is SGHRS and CDR2 YFSETQ. The DNA of the CDR3 is TGCGCCAGCAGCTCCGGGACAGGGGGGACCGGGGAGCTGTTTTTT. Protein product: CASSSGTGGTGELFF.

This rearrangement joins TRBV5-6 to TRBJ2-7; 13 bases map to TRBD2. The CDR3 contains 17 residues. V dropped 4 bases and J dropped 5; count of bases not matched to a gene: 12. Germline V gene sequence: CDR1 SGHDT, CDR2 YYEEEE. In DNA, the CDR3 is TGTGCCAGCAGCCCGGATCCTACTAGCGGGAGGGCCCACGAGCAGTACTTC. It is translated as CASSPDPTSGRAHEQYF.

V usage is TRBV7-8 and J usage is TRBJ1-2, with 9 positions matching TRBD1. Germline V gives CDR1 SGHVS, CDR2 FQNEAQ. This CDR3 contains 13 residues. V was clipped by 3 bases and J by 8 bases; unmatched bases: 4. The DNA for the CDR3 is TGTGCCAGCAGCTTGGGGACAGGGTTAGGCTACACCTTC. It specifies CASSLGTGLGYTF.

The chain couples TRBV6-2 or TRBV6-3 to TRBJ2-7, with D possibly being TRBD1 (6 bases). Trimming shortened V by 4 bases and J by 0 bases, and 7 bases separated the two germline ends. The CDR3 extends over 13 amino acids. Germline V gene lookup returns CDR1 MNHEY and CDR2 SVGEGT. The CDR3 reads CASSWGPSYEQYF. The CDR3 nucleotides read TGTGCCAGCAGTTGGGGGCCCTCCTACGAGCAGTACTTC.